These 8 T cell receptor beta chains were all obtained from the same sample, sequenced in a study of T cells in Graves' hyperthyroidism and ophthalmopathy (dated by TCRdb to between 2019 and 2020). Library generation was performed with multiplex PCR. The listed sequencing device is Illumina HiSeq 2000. The TCR beta CDR3 regions were amplified from RNA transcripts. For the first round of RT-PCR on the TCR CDR3, the HTBI primer set was used together with the Qiagen OneStep RT-PCR kit. TCRdb's own reprocessing of the public reads used fastp at Q25 and MiXCR and kept productive beta chains. CDR3 protein duplicates are merged, each entry listing the most common genes and DNA. The sample yields some 270,000 distinct CDR3 sequences; around 25% were counted once. The ten most abundant clones make up roughly a third of the sample. Sequencing was carried out using blood. These receptors all come from a woman aged 40-49 years with Graves' ophthalmopathy.

The V and J genes are TRBV7-3 and TRBJ1-5; a possible D gene is TRBD1 (6 bases). Germline lookup yields CDR1 SGHTA and CDR2 FQGTGA. V was trimmed by 5 bases and J by 0 bases, leaving 11 bases between them. The CDR3 runs 15 residues. The CDR3: CASSLQTGSNQPQHF. DNA for the CDR3: TGTGCCAGCAGCCTACAGACAGGTAGCAATCAGCCCCAGCATTTT.

This clonotype came up many times. The rearrangement links TRBV28 to TRBJ2-5, with 7 bases that match TRBD2. Germline V gives CDR1 MDHEN, CDR2 SYDVKM. This CDR3 has 15 residues. J gave up 0 bases and V 8 bases, and 9 bases lay outside the gene matches. CDR3 protein: CASWGGLGYQETQYF. The DNA of the CDR3 is TGTGCCAGCTGGGGGGGACTGGGGTACCAAGAGACCCAGTACTTC.

This clonotype appeared many times. V and J are TRBV27 and TRBJ1-2; 7 bases fit TRBD1. V shed 6 bases, J shed 0 bases, and the junction held 10 bases outside the gene matches. The CDR3 totals 16 residues. Germline values: CDR1 MNHEY, CDR2 SMNVEV (reference sequence). CDR3 region: CASSPRAGGANYGYTF. DNA for the CDR3: TGTGCCAGCAGCCCCAGGGCAGGGGGAGCTAACTATGGCTACACCTTC.

The table lists this clonotype with many counts. The chain has TRBV5-1 and TRBJ2-7; D not resolved. V lost 6 bases to trimming and J lost 3 bases, with 4 bases between them. CDR3 length: 10 amino acids. Germline values: CDR1 SGHRS, CDR2 YFSETQ. The CDR3 spells CASIIYEQYF. CDR3 bases: TGCGCCAGCATTATCTACGAGCAGTACTTC.

Many counts were recorded for this clonotype. The CDR3 spells CASYGRLHTEAFF. In DNA, the CDR3 is TGTGCCAGTTACGGTCGTCTACACACTGAAGCTTTCTTT. The chain uses TRBV19 and TRBJ1-1; D unresolved. CDR3 length equals 13 residues. CDR1 and CDR2 (germline): LNHDA, SQIVND (reference sequence). Trimming shortened V by 8 bases and J by 3 bases, and 13 bases separated the two germline ends.

This clonotype was seen repeatedly, ten times or more. The V call is TRBV2, the J call TRBJ2-5; D gene unclear. In germline, CDR1 is SNHLY, CDR2 FYNNEI. CDR3 length equals 10 residues. Trimming pared 3 bases from V and 9 bases from J, leaving 5 bases between. The CDR3 region is CASSDGPQYF. In DNA form, the CDR3 reads TGTGCCAGCAGTGACGGACCCCAGTACTTC.

This clonotype was found a few times. The J gene is TRBJ2-5, the V gene TRBV6-1; 10 bases map to TRBD2. The CDR3 totals 16 residues. The J segment lost 3 bases and the V segment lost 5 bases, leaving 9 bases of the junction unmatched. Per the germline V gene, CDR1 is MNHNS and CDR2 is SASEGT. CDR3 DNA: TGTGCCAGCAGTCCAGCACCCGGACTAGCGGAAGAGACCCAGTACTTC. This codes for CASSPAPGLAEETQYF.

This clonotype was seen many times. The CDR3 spells CASSLTSTGEQETQYF. The CDR3 DNA reads as TGTGCCAGCAGCTTAACATCGACAGGGGAGCAAGAGACCCAGTACTTC. The chain combines TRBV7-3 with TRBJ2-5, with 8 bases that match TRBD1. The CDR3 has 16 residues. Germline V lookup: CDR1 SGHTA, CDR2 FQGTGA. With 0 bases clipped from V and 2 bases from J, the junction kept 5 bases outside the gene matches.